This T cell receptor beta chain is from a study of cytomegalovirus exposure and HLA in healthy donors. Concerning this clone itself: Its specificity is unknown.

General study points: Analyzed later, most CMV-associated TCR beta chains appeared HLA-restricted. In terms of immune exposure information, only CMV serostatus was available. Accurate predictions that matched the HLA-A and HLA-B alleles of most subjects were reportedly made from TCR beta sequences. Among TCR beta chains, those listed as cytomegalovirus-associated numbered around 160.

PCR was performed using 60 Vbeta and 13 Jbeta primers. Generated by immunoSEQ multiplex PCR, the TCRdb table keeps only in-frame clones and is missing some. The table shows about 160,000 clones, with about 80% occurring only once. J was trimmed by 9 bases and V by 4 bases; bases with no gene match: 11. This CDR3 has 15 amino acids. CDR1 is SNHLY, CDR2 FYNNEI, per germline. Sample: PBMCs. The clonotype was recovered from a woman aged 45-65 years in good health and CMV-seropositive. This chain connects TRBV2 to TRBJ2-1, with 8 bases lining up with TRBD1. The CDR3 nucleotides read TGTGCCAGCAGTGGTCGGACAGGGTCGCGTGGTGAGCAGTTCTTC. Its protein is CASSGRTGSRGEQFF.